This T cell receptor (beta chain) was captured in a study of PD-1 blockade in classical Hodgkin lymphoma. The ends lost 2 bases at V and 3 bases at J; junction bases unmatched: 4. This CDR3 is built from 16 residues. Germline CDR1 MNHEY, CDR2 SVGAGI. The time point is: cycle 4 day 1 (C4D1), after around six weeks of nivolumab. Brentuximab vedotin exposure varied among the patients, all of whom had relapsed after autologous stem cell transplantation. Assay used: immunoSEQ multiplex PCR; TCRdb lists only in-frame clones, some missing. The table lists about 47,000 clones, about 90% of them singletons. The sample in question was peripheral blood mononuclear cells (PBMCs), obtained before the fourth cycle of nivolumab. This chain links TRBV6-5 with TRBJ2-7; 13 nucleotides align to TRBD2. The TCR was taken from a human donor with classical Hodgkin lymphoma. The CDR3 protein is CASSYHRTSGSYEQYF. CDR3 in DNA: TGTGCCAGCAGTTACCACCGGACTAGCGGGAGCTACGAGCAGTACTTC.